The entry below gives a single T cell receptor (beta chain) sequence along with its context. The antigen remains unidentified. This sample is part of a study of CD8 T cell repertoires and HIV-1 epitope variants. Study details: T cells were stimulated with Twenty-five Gag and Nef peptides separately.

The CDR3 runs 15 residues. CDR1 is LGHNA and CDR2 is YSLEER in the germline V gene. V was cut by 1 base and J by 8 bases, with 17 bases left in between. Only in-frame clones appear in the TCRdb table, and some are missing; sequencing was by immunoSEQ multiplex PCR. Of 4,000 to 5,000 clones listed, approximately 67% were seen once; the top ten hold around 46%. This sequence originates from a male donor with HIV. The chain employs TRBV4-3 and TRBJ1-1, with D possibly TRBD1 on 5 matching bases. What was sequenced was cultured CD8+ T cells derived from PBMCs. CDR3: CASSQVDSPVGEAFF. CDR3 in DNA: TGCGCCAGCAGCCAAGTCGACAGCCCGGTTGGCGAAGCTTTCTTT.